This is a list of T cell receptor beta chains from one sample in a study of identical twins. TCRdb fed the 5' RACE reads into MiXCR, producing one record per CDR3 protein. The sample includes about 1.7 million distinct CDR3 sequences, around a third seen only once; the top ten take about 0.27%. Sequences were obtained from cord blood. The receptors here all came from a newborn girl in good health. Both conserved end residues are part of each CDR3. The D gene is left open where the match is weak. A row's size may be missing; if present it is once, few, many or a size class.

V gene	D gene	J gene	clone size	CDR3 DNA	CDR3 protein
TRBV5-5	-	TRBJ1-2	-	TGTGCCAGCAGCTTGGGGGAGAGCTATGGCTACACCTTC	CASSLGESYGYTF
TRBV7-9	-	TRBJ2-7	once	TGTGCCAGCAGCTTAGTTTTTCCAGGGGGGTACTACAATGAGCAGTACTTC	CASSLVFPGGYYNEQYF
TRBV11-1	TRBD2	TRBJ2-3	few	TGTGCCAGCAGCCACTTTCCTAGTTTCTCCGGGACTAGCGCGGTCACAGATACGCAGTATTTT	CASSHFPSFSGTSAVTDTQYF
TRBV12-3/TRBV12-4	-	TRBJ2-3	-	TGTGCCAGCAGTCTTTGGAGGGCCACAGATACGCAGTATTTT	CASSLWRATDTQYF
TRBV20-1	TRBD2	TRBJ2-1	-	TGCAGTGCTAGAAAGCGGGGGTACAATGAGCAGTTCTTC	CSARKRGYNEQFF
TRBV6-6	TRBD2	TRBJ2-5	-	TGTGCCAGCAGTTACTCTCTAGCGGATCAAGAGACCCAGTACTTC	CASSYSLADQETQYF
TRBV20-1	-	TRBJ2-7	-	TGCAGTGCTAGAGATCACTGGTCCTACAATGAGCAGTACTTC	CSARDHWSYNEQYF
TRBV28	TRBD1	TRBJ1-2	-	TGTGTCAGCAGTTCAGGGACAGAACCCTGGGGCTACACCTTC	CVSSSGTEPWGYTF
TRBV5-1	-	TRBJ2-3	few	TGCGCCAGCAGACACGCAGGGGCAGATACGCAGTATTTT	CASRHAGADTQYF
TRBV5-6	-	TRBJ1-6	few	TGTGCCAGCAGGAAATGGGGCTCCACCTATAATTCACCCCTCCACTTT	CASRKWGSTYNSPLHF
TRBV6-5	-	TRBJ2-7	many	TGTGCCAGCAGTCCTACTAACCGCGATGAGCAGTACTTC	CASSPTNRDEQYF
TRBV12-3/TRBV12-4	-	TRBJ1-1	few	TGTGCCAGCAGTTTCGGGGCAAAGAACACTGAAGCTTTCTTT	CASSFGAKNTEAFF
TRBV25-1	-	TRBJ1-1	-	TGTGCCAGCAGTGAACAGGAACCCCCTGTCACTGGAGCTTTCTTT	CASSEQEPPVTGAFF
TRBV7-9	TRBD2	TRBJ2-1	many	TGTGCCAGCAGCCCTAGGACTAGCGGGAGGAGCTACAATGAGCAGTTCTTC	CASSPRTSGRSYNEQFF
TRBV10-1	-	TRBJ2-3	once	TGCGCCAGCAGTGGAGAGATTGACCTGGGCACAGATACGCAGTATTTT	CASSGEIDLGTDTQYF
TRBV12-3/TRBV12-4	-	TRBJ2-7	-	TGTGCCAGCAGTTTCTGGAGGAGTGTGAGCTACGAGCAGTACTTC	CASSFWRSVSYEQYF
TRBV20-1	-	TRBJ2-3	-	TGCAGTGCTAGTGCCGGGACGGCAGATACGCAGTATTTT	CSASAGTADTQYF
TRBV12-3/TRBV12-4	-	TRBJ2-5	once	TGTGCCAGCAGTTTTAATTATAAGGGGGAGCAGTACTTC	CASSFNYKGEQYF
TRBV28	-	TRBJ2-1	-	TGTGCCAGCAGTTTCTGGGTTTTGGGCTCCTACAATGAGCAGTTCTTC	CASSFWVLGSYNEQFF
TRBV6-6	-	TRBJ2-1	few	TGTGCCAGCAGTTGGCACCGGGACGGCAATGAGCAGTTCTTC	CASSWHRDGNEQFF
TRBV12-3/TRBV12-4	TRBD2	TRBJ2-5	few	TGTGCCAGCAGACTTAGCGGGGTCTACAATGAGCAGTACTTC	CASRLSGVYNEQYF